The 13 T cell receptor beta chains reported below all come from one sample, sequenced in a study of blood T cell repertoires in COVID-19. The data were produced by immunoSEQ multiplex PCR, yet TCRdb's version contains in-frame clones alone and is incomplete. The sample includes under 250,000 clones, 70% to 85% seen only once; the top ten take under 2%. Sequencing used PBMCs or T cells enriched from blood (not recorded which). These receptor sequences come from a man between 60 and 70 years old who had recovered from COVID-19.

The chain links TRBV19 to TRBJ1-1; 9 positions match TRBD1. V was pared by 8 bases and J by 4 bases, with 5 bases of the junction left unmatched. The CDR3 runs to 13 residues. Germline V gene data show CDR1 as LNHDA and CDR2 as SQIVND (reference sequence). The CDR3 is CASAQGAVTEAFF. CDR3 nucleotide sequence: TGTGCCAGTGCACAGGGGGCTGTCACTGAAGCTTTCTTT.

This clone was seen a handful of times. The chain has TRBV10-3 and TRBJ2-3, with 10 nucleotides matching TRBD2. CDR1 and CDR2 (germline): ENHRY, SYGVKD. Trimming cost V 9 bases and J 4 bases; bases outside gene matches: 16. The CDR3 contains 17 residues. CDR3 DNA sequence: TGTGCCATGTCACTAGCGGGGCCTTCGGTTGGTGCAGATACGCAGTATTTT. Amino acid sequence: CAMSLAGPSVGADTQYF.

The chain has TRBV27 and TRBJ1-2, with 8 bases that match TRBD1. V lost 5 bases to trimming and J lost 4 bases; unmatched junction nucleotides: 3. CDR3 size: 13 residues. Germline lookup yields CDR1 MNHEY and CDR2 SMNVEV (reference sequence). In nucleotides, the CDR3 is TGTGCCAGCAGTAAAGACAGGGGCTATGGCTACACCTTC. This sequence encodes CASSKDRGYGYTF.

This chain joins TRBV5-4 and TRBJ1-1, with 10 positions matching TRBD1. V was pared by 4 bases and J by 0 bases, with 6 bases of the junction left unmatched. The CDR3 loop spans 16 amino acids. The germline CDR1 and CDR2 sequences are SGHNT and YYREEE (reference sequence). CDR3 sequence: CASSPGDRGLNTEAFF. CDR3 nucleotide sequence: TGTGCCAGCAGCCCAGGGGACAGGGGTCTGAACACTGAAGCTTTCTTT.

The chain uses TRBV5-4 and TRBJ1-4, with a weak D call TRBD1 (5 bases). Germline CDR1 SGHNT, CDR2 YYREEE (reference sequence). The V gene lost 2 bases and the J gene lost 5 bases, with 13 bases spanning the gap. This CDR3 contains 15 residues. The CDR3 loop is CASSFGGRGNEKLFF. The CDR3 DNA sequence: TGTGCCAGCAGCTTCGGGGGACGGGGAAATGAAAAACTGTTTTTT.

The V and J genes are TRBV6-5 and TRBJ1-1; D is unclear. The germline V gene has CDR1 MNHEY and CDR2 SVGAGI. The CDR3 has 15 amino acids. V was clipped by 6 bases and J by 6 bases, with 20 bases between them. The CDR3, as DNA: TGTGCCAGCAGACTTTCCCCGCGGACTGAGGCTGAAGCTTTCTTT. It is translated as CASRLSPRTEAEAFF.

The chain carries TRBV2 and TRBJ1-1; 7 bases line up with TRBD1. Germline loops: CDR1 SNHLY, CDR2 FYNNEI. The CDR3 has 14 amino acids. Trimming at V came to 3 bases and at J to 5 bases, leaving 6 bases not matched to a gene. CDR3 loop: CASSDRGARTEAFF. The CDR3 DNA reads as TGTGCCAGCAGTGACAGGGGGGCAAGGACTGAAGCTTTCTTT.

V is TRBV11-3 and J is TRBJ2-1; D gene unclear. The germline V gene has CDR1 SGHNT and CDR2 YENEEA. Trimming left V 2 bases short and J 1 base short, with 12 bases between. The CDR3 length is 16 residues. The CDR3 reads CASSLFSGLSYNEQFF. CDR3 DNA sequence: TGTGCCAGCAGCTTATTCTCAGGTCTTTCCTACAATGAGCAGTTCTTC.

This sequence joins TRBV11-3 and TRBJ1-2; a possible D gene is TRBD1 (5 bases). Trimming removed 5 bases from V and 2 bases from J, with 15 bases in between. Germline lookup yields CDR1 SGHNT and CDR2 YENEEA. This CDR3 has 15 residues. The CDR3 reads CASSDPGRGNYGYTF. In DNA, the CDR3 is TGTGCCAGCAGCGACCCAGGGCGGGGGAACTATGGCTACACCTTC. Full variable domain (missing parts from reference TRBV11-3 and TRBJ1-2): EAGVVQSPRYKIIEKKQPVAFWCNPISGHNTLYWYLQNLGQGPELLIRYENEEAVDDSQLPKDRFSAERLKGVDSTLKIQPAELGDSAVYLCASSDPGRGNYGYTFGSGTRLTVV.

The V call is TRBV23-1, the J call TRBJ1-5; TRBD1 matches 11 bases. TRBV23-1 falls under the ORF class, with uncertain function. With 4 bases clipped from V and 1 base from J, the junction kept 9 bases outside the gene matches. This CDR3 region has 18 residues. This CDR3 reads CASSPPGQGEKSNQPQHF. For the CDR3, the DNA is TGCGCCAGCAGTCCGCCGGGACAGGGGGAGAAAAGCAATCAGCCCCAGCATTTT.

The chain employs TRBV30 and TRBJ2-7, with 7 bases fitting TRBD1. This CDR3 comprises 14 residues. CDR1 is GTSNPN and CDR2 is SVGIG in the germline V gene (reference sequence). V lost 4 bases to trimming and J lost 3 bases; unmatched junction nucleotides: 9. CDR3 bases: TGTGCCTGGAACCCCGACAGGGCCATCTACGAGCAGTACTTC. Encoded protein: CAWNPDRAIYEQYF.

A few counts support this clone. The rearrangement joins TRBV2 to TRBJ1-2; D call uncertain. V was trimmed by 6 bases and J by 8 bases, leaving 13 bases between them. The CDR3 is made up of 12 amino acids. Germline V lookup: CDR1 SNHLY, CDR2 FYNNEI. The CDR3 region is CASSRKTRGYTF. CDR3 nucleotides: TGTGCCAGCAGCCGTAAGACGCGGGGCTACACCTTC. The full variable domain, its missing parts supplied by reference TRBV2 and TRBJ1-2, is EPEVTQTPSHQVTQMGQEVILRCVPISNHLYFYWYRQILGQKVEFLVSFYNNEISEKSEIFDDQFSVERPDGSNFTLKIRSTKLEDSAMYFCASSRKTRGYTFGSGTRLTVV.

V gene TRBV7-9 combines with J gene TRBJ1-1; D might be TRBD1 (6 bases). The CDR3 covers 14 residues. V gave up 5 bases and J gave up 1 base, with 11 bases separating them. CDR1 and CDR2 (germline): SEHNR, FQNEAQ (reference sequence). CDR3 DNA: TGTGCCAGCAGCATAGACAGGTGGAACACTGAAGCTTTCTTT. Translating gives CASSIDRWNTEAFF. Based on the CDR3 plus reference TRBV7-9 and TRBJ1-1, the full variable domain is DTGVSQNPRHKITKRGQNVTFRCDPISEHNRLYWYRQTLGQGPEFLTYFQNEAQLEKSRLLSDRFSAERPKGSFSTLEIQRTEQGDSAMYLCASSIDRWNTEAFFGQGTRLTVV.